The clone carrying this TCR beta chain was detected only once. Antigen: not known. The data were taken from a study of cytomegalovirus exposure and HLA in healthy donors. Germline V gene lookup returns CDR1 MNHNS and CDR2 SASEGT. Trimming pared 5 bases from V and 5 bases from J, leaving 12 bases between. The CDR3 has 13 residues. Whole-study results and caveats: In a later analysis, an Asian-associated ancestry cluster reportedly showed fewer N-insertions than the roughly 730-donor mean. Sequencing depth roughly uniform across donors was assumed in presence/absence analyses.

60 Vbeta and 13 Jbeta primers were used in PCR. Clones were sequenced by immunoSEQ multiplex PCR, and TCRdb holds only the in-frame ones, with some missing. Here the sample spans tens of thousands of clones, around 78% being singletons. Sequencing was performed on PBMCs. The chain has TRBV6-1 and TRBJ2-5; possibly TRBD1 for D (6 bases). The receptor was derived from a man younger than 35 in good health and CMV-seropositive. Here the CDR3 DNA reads TGTGCCAGCAGTCAGGGGCCGGTGGAGACCCAGTACTTC. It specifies CASSQGPVETQYF.